This T cell receptor beta chain was sequenced during a study of CD8 T cells in Susac syndrome. General observations from the study: TCR sequencing and HLA analysis covered a relatively small number of individuals.

In regard to this clonotype: The antigen remains undetermined.

J was trimmed by 2 bases and V by 7 bases; bases with no gene match: 14. CDR3 length: 18 residues. The germline V gene has CDR1 SGHVS and CDR2 FQNEAQ. When the RNA was reverse transcribed, random hexamers were used with an input of roughly 0.5 to 1 ug. MiXCR, run by TCRdb on the immunoSEQ multiplex PCR reads, gives a single entry per CDR3 protein. The table lists under 200,000 distinct CDR3 sequences, around nine tenths of them singletons. Sequencing used CD4+ T cells from PBMCs. The receptor was derived from a human donor with Susac syndrome. The chain couples TRBV7-8 to TRBJ2-1, with 10 bases identical to TRBD1. The CDR3 bases are TGTGCCAGCATCCTCACATCAACCGGGACAGGGGCCTACAATGAGCAGTTCTTC. Protein sequence: CASILTSTGTGAYNEQFF.